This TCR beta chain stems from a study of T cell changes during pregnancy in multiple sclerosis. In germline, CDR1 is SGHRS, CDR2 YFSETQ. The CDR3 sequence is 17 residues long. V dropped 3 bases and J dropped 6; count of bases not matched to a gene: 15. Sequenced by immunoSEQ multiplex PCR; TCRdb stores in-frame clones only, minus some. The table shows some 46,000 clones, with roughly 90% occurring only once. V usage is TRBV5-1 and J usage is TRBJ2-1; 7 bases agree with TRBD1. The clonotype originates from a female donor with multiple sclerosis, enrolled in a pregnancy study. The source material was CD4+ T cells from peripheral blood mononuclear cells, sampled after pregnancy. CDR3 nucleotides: TGCGCCAGCAGCTCCATCCAAGCACAGGGGACGAGCAATGAGCAGTTCTTC. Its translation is CASSSIQAQGTSNEQFF. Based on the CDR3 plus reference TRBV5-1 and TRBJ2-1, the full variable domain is KAGVTQTPRYLIKTRGQQVTLSCSPISGHRSVSWYQQTPGQGLQFLFEYFSETQRNKGNFPGRFSGRQFSNSRSEMNVSTLELGDSALYLCASSSIQAQGTSNEQFFGPGTRLTVL.